This T cell receptor (beta chain) was captured by sequencing in a study of blood T cell repertoires in COVID-19. Study in general: The United States, Italy and Spain provided the acute and convalescent COVID-19 samples. Sources were T cells, B-cell-depleted T cells, or PBMCs; the material itself was cDNA or gDNA.

Which cohort a participant joined came from the clinical history participants gave. Trimming shortened V by 7 bases and J by 0 bases, and 14 bases separated the two germline ends. The CDR3 consists of 14 residues. Per the germline V gene, CDR1 is GTSNPN and CDR2 is SVGIG (reference sequence). In the authors' workflow: Cell counts per sample came from amplifying reference gene primers. Only in-frame clones appear in the TCRdb table, and some are missing; sequencing was by immunoSEQ multiplex PCR. D and trimming come from the DNA, and the V and J calls and clone size come from that table. The table shows 320,000 or so clones, with 75% to 90% occurring only once.

Source material: PBMCs or T cells enriched from blood (not recorded which). The receptor was isolated from a woman aged 25 to 39 who had been exposed to COVID-19. The V gene is TRBV30, the J gene TRBJ2-3, with D perhaps matching TRBD2 (6 bases). As DNA, the CDR3 is TGTGCCTCACGACCTGCGGGGAGCACAGATACGCAGTATTTT. Encoded protein: CASRPAGSTDTQYF.